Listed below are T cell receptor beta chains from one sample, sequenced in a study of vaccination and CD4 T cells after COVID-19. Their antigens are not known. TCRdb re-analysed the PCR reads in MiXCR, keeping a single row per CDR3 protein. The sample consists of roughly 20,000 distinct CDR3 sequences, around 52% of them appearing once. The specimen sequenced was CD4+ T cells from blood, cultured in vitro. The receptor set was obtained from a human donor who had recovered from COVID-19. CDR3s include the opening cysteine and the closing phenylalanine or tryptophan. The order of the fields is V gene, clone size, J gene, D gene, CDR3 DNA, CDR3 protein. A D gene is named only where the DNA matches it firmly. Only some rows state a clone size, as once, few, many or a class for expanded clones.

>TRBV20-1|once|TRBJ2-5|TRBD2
TGCAGTGCTTTCCCGATAGCGGGGGGGCGTGAGACCCAGTACTTC
CSAFPIAGGRETQYF
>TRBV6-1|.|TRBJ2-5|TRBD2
TGTGCCAGTCTAGCGGGGGAGGGACAGACCCAGTACTTC
CASLAGEGQTQYF
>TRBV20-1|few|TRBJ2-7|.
TGCAGTGCTCTCCAGCGTACCGCCTACGAGCAGTACTTC
CSALQRTAYEQYF
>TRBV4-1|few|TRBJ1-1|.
TGCGCCAGCAGCCAACCAGGGCGGGGGACTGAAGCTTTCTTT
CASSQPGRGTEAFF
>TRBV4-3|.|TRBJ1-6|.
TGCGCCAGCAGCCAAGAGCTTGACAGCTCCTATAATTCACCCCTCCACTTT
CASSQELDSSYNSPLHF
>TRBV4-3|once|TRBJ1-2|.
TGCGCCAGCAGCGGAGGCCGGGCCCTGGGGGGCTACACCTTC
CASSGGRALGGYTF
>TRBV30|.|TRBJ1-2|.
TGTGCCTGGAGTGGGGACCCGAGAGCTGGCTACACCTTC
CAWSGDPRAGYTF
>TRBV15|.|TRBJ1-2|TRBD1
TGTGCCACCAGCAGAGCCGAGGACAGGCCCTATGGCTACACCTTC
CATSRAEDRPYGYTF
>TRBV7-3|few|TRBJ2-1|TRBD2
TGTGCCAGCAGCTTAACGTATGACAGCGGGAGAAGGAATGAGCAGTTCTTC
CASSLTYDSGRRNEQFF
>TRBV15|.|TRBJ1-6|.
TGTGCCACCCACAGCTCCTATAATTCACCCCTCCACTTT
CATHSSYNSPLHF
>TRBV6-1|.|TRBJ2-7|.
TGTGCCAGCAGCCCCGACCGGGACCGCTACGAGCAGTACTTC
CASSPDRDRYEQYF
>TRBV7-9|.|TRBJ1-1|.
TGTGCCAGCAGCTTAGGGGGTCTCGGCAGGGACCTAGAAGCTTTCTTT
CASSLGGLGRDLEAFF
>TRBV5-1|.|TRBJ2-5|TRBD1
TGCGCCAGCAGCGTAAGGACAGGGACGACCGAGACCCAGTACTTC
CASSVRTGTTETQYF
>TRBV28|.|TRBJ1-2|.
TGTGCCAGCAGTGCTCTCTCCCGGGCAATCAACTATGGCTACACCTTC
CASSALSRAINYGYTF
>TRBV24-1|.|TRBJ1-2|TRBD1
TGTGCCACCAGTACCCCGGGACAGGGCGGTGGCTACACCTTC
CATSTPGQGGGYTF
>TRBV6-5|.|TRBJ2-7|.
TGTGCCAGCAGTTACCTCTCAGGCTCCTACGAGCAGTACTTC
CASSYLSGSYEQYF
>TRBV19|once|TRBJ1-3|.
TGTGCCAGTAGTATCGAGGCCCTGAGCTCTGGAAACACCATATATTTT
CASSIEALSSGNTIYF